This T cell receptor beta chain was recovered during a study of blood T cell repertoires in COVID-19 (dated by TCRdb to about 2020). With respect to the entire study: The collaborator samples originated in the United States, Italy and Spain and spanned the acute and convalescent phases of COVID-19. The material from the prospective study consisted of cDNA or gDNA derived from T cells, B-cell-depleted T cells, or PBMCs. Subjects who had been exposed to COVID-19, were actively infected with it, or had recovered from it provided the deeply sampled blood TCRbeta repertoires that made up the dataset. The repertoires were released in a freely available public database meant as a resource for research on the immune response to SARS-CoV-2. Samples were obtained from the ongoing ImmuneRACE study (first 160 participants) and from over a thousand subjects provided by 6 global collaborators. Sample metadata almost always included a de-identified subject ID, COVID-19 status, age in years and sex. HLA class I and class II types, where available, came from metadata supplied by the sample provider rather than from assay-based typing.

Participants in the prospective study were aged roughly 18 to 100 years, lived in about two dozen United States geographic areas, and enrolled through a virtual design. Cohort assignment in the prospective study relied on participant-reported clinical history from a screening survey and a study questionnaire. In the prospective study, mobile phlebotomists collected whole blood, serum and a nasopharyngeal or oropharyngeal swab from each participant. Additional blood draws and questionnaires over an approximately 2-month period could optionally be provided by prospective study participants. Blood samples from the prospective study were shipped frozen or at room temperature prior to DNA extraction. The CDR3 numbers 16 residues from cysteine through phenylalanine. The retained sequence is limited to the CDR3, 48 bases, with the frame set at the first base. CDR1 and CDR2, per the germline V gene, are SGHVS and FQNEAQ. The trim is 4 bases for V and 8 bases for J, with a gap of 20 bases between the germline ends.

TCRbeta CDR3 regions were amplified from genomic DNA using the immunoSEQ Assay, a bias-controlled multiplex PCR. The authors' analysis ran thus. The number of nucleated cells in each sample was estimated by amplification of reference gene primers within the assay. To quantify the absolute abundance of each unique TCRbeta CDR3 rearrangement, sequence reads were collapsed and filtered. Productive Simpson clonality was computed per sample as the square root of Simpson's diversity index over productive rearrangements. TCRdb stores this immuneACCESS table with in-frame sequences only. Part of the clones is absent; in the studies checked, under half of the shortfall reflects unresolved V genes, and no reason is known for the rest. V and J calls and clone size are as listed in that table; D and trimming were resolved from the DNA. The sample table records about 210,000 clones; approximately 81% of these occur just once. Clones ranked in the top ten supply about 9.8% of the sample.

On this clone: Its antigen has not been determined. No qualities accompany the bases; no much larger clone lies one base away.

The full study reports these points: The quantity of clinical and demographic metadata differed by source and by participant and was supplied without curation.

The TCR sequence derives from a woman aged 45 to 65 with acute COVID-19. This chain is built from TRBV7-8 and TRBJ1-4, and perhaps TRBD1 as D gene, on 5 matching bases. The sequencing input was PBMCs or T cells enriched from blood (not recorded which). The CDR3 region reads CASSSPGGLGREKLFF. The nucleotide sequence is TGTGCCAGCAGCTCCCCCGGGGGACTGGGAAGGGAAAAACTGTTTTTT.